This T cell receptor beta chain was recorded in a study of CD8+CD57+ T cells in acquired aplastic anemia. Study context: Mean yield of DNA from sorted CD4+ and CD8+ cells was roughly 3.1 ug.

Study-wide results and limits: Significant differences in CD8+ Simpson's diversity were not observed between patients and controls. Overlapping CD8+ CDR3 repertoires of patients and controls contained some 30 shared sequences.

The patients chosen for sequencing had shown expansion of CD8+CD57+ cells (detected by flow cytometry). The diagnosis in all patients was severe acquired aplastic anemia. The V gene's germline CDR1 is SQVTM and CDR2 ANQGSEA. This CDR3 comprises 11 residues. The V gene lost 3 bases and the J gene lost 7 bases, with 9 bases spanning the gap. The TCR beta profiling, which covered VDJ combination and CDR3 sequence, was carried out using genomic DNA as the template. Using its own MiXCR run on the reads, TCRdb lists one record per CDR3 protein. Of about 160,000 distinct CDR3 sequences in the sample, 40% to 60% were seen once. In this sample, this clonotype turned up many times. Its cognate antigen is unknown.

The sequence came from a human donor with aplastic anemia. The source material was sorted CD4+, CD8+, or CD8+CD57+ T cells (not recorded which) from PBMCs. This chain joins TRBV29-1 and TRBJ1-1, with TRBD1 as a possible D gene (6 bases). The CDR3 spells CSVDQGFEAFF. The DNA of the CDR3 is TGCAGCGTTGACCAGGGGTTTGAAGCTTTCTTT.